This TCR beta chain came from a study of cytomegalovirus exposure and HLA in healthy donors. Regarding the study as a whole: A prior analysis recorded that most TCR beta V segments were productive about 87% or about 30% of the time.

Germline V gene lookup returns CDR1 LGHNT and CDR2 FRNRAP. The CDR3 is 15 amino acids. Trimming took 7 bases from V and 0 from J, leaving 16 bases between them. About this clone: The antigen remains unidentified.

This PCR relied on a set of 60 Vbeta primers and 13 Jbeta primers. TCRdb keeps only in-frame clones here, not all; method: immunoSEQ multiplex PCR. The table has fewer than 250,000 clones, about three quarters seen once; the top ten hold roughly 1.1%. This TCR came from a woman aged 40 to 50 in good health and CMV-seronegative. V and J are TRBV12-5 and TRBJ2-7, with D perhaps TRBD1 (6 bases). The sample taken for sequencing was PBMCs. CDR3 coding DNA: TGTGCTAGTGCCAATGGGACATCGAGCTCCTACGAGCAGTACTTC. Translating gives CASANGTSSSYEQYF.